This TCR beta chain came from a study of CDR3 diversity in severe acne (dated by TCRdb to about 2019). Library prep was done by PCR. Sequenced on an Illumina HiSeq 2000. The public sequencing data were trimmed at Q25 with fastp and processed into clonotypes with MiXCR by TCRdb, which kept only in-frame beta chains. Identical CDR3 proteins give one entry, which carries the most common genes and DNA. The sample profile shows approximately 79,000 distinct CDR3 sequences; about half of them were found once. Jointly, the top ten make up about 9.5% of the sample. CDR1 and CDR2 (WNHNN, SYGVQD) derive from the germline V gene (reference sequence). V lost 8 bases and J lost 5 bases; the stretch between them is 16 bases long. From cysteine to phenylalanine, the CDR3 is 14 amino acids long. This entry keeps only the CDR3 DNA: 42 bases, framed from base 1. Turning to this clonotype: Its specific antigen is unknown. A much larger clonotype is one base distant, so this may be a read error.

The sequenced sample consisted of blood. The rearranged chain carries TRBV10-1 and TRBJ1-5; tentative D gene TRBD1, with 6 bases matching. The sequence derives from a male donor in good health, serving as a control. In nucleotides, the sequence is TGCGCCAGCCGAGGGGGGGAGGTCTATCAGCCCCAGCATTTT. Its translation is CASRGGEVYQPQHF.